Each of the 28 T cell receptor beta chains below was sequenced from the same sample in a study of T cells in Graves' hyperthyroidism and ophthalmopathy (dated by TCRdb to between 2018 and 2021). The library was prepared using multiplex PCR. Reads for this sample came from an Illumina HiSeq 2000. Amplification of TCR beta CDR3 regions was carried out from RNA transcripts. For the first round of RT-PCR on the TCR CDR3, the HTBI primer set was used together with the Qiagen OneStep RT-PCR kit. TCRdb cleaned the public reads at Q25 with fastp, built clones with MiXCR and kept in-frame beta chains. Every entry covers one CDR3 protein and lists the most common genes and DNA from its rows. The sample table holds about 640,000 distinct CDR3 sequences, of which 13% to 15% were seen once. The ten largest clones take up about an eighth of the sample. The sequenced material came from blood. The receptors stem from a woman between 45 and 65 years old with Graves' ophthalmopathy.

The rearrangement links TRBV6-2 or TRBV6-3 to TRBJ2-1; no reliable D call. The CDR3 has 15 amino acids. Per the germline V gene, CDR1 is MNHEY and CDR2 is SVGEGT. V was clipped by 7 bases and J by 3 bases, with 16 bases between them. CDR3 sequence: CASTTNRDDYNEQFF. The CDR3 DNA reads TGTGCCAGCACCACAAACAGAGATGACTACAATGAGCAGTTCTTC.

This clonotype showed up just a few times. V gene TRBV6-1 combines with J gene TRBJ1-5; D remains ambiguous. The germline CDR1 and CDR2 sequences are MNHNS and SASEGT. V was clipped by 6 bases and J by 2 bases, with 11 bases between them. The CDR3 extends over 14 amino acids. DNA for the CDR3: TGTGCCAGCAGAACCGTTGGACGCAATCAGCCCCAGCATTTT. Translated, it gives CASRTVGRNQPQHF.

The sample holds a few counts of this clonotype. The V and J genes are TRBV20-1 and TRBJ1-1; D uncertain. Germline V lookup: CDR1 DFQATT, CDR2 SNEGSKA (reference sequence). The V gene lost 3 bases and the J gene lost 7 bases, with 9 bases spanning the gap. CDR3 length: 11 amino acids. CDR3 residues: CSARAYDEAFF. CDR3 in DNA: TGCAGTGCTAGGGCCTATGATGAAGCTTTCTTT.

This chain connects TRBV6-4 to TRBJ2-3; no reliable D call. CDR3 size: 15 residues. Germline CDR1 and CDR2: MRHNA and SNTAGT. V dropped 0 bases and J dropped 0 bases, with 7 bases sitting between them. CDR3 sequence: CASSDSADSTDTQYF. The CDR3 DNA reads TGTGCCAGCAGTGACTCGGCTGACAGCACAGATACGCAGTATTTT.

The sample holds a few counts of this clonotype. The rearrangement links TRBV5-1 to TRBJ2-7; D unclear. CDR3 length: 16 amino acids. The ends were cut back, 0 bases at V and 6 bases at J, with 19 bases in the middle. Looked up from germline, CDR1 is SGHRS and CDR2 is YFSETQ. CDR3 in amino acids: CASSLAGQTRMGEQYF. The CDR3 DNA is TGCGCCAGCAGCTTGGCCGGGCAGACACGTATGGGCGAGCAGTACTTC.

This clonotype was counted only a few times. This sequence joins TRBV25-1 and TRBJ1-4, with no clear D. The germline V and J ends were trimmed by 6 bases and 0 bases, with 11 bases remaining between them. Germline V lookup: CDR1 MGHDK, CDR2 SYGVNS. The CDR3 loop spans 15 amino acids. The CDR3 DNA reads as TGTGCCAGCAGCCACTATACTTCAACTAATGAAAAACTGTTTTTT. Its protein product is CASSHYTSTNEKLFF. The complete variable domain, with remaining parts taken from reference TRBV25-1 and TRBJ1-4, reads EADIYQTPRYLVIGTGKKITLECSQTMGHDKMYWYQQDPGMELHLIHYSYGVNSTEKGDLSSESTVSRIRTEHFPLTLESARPSHTSQYLCASSHYTSTNEKLFFGSGTQLSVL.

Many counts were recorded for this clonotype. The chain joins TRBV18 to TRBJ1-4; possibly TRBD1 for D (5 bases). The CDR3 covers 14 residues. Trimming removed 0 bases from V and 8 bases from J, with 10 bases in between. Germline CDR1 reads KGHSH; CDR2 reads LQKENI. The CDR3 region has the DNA TGTGCCAGCTCACCACCGGGAGACAGCGAAAAACTGTTTTTT. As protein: CASSPPGDSEKLFF. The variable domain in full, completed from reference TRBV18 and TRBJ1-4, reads NAGVMQNPRHLVRRRGQEARLRCSPMKGHSHVYWYRQLPEEGLKFMVYLQKENIIDESGMPKERFSAEFPKEGPSILRIQQVVRGDSAAYFCASSPPGDSEKLFFGSGTQLSVL.

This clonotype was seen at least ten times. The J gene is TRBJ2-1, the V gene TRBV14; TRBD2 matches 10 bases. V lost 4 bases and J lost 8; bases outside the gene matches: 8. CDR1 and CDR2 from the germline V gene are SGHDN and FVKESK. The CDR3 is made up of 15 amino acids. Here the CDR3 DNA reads TGTGCCAGCAGCCGACTAGCGGGCGGGAGGGATGAGCAGTTCTTC. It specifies CASSRLAGGRDEQFF. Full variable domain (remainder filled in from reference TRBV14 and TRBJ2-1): EAGVTQFPSHSVIEKGQTVTLRCDPISGHDNLYWYRRVMGKEIKFLLHFVKESKQDESGMPNNRFLAERTGGTYSTLKVQPAELEDSGVYFCASSRLAGGRDEQFFGPGTRLTVL.

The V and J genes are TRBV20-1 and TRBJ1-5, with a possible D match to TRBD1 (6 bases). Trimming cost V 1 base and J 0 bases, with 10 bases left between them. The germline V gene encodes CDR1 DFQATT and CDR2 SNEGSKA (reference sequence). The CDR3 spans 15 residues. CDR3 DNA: TGCAGTGCTAGAGCCGCAGGGGATAGCAATCAGCCCCAGCATTTT. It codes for CSARAAGDSNQPQHF.

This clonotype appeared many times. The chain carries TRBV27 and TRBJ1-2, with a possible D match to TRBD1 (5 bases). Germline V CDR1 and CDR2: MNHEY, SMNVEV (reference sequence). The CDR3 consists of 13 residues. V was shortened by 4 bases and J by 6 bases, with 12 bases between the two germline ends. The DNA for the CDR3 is TGTGCCAGCAGTTATAAAGGGGAACATGGCTACACCTTC. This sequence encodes CASSYKGEHGYTF.

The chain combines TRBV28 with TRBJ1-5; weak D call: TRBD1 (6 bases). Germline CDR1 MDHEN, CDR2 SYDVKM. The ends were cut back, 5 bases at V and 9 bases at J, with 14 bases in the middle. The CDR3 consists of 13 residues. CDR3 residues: CASSQGSGWPQHF. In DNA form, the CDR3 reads TGTGCCAGCAGTCAGGGGTCAGGTTGGCCCCAGCATTTT. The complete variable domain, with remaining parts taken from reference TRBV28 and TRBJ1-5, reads DVKVTQSSRYLVKRTGEKVFLECVQDMDHENMFWYRQDPGLGLRLIYFSYDVKMKEKGDIPEGYSVSREKKERFSLILESASTNQTSMYLCASSQGSGWPQHFGDGTRLSIL.

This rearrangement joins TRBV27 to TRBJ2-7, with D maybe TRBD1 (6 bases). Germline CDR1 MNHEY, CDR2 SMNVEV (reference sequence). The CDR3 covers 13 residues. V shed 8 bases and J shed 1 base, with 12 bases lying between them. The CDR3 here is CASRPGASYEQYF. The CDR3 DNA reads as TGTGCCAGCCGGCCAGGGGCTTCCTACGAGCAGTACTTC.

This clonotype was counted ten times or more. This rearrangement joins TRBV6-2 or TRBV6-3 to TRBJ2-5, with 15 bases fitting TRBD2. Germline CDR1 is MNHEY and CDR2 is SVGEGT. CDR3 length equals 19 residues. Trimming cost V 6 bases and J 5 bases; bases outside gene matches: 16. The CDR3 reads CASRKGTSGRIERWETQYF. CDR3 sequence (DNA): TGTGCCAGCAGAAAAGGGACTAGCGGGAGGATCGAACGGTGGGAGACCCAGTACTTC.

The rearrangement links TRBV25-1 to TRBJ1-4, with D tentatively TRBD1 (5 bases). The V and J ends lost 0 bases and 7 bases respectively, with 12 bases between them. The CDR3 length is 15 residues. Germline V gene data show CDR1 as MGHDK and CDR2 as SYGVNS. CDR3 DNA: TGTGCCAGCAGTGAATATCGGGGGGGGTCTGAAAAACTGTTTTTT. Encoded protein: CASSEYRGGSEKLFF.

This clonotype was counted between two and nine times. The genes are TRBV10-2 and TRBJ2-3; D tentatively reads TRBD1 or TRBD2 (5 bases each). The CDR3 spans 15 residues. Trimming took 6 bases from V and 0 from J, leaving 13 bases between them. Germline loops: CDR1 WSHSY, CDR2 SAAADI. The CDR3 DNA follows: TGCGCCAGCAGGGGGACGATTCTGAGCACAGATACGCAGTATTTT. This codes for CASRGTILSTDTQYF.

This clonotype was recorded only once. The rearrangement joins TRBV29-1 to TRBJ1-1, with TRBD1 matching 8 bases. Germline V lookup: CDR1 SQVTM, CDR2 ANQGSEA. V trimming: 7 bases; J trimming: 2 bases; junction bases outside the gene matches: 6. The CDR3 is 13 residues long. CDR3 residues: CSATGGINTEAFF. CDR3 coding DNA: TGCAGCGCTACAGGGGGGATAAACACTGAAGCTTTCTTT.

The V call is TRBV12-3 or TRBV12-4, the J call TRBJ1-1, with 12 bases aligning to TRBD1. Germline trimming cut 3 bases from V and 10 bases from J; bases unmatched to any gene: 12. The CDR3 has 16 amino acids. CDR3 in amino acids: CASSFFGTGGRRGAFF. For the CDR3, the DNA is TGTGCCAGCAGTTTTTTCGGGACAGGGGGCCGACGCGGAGCTTTCTTT.

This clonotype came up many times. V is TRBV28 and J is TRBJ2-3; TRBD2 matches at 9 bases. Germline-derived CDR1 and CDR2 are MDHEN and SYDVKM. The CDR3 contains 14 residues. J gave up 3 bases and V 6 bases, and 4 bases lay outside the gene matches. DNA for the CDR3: TGTGCCAGCAGCTCTAGCGGGACGACAGATACGCAGTATTTT. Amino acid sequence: CASSSSGTTDTQYF.

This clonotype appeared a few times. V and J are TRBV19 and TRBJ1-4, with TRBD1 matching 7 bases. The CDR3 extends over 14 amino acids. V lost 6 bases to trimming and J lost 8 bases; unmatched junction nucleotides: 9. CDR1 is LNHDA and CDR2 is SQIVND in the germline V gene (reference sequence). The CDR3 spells CASSLTGPDEKLFF. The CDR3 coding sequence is TGTGCCAGTAGCCTGACAGGGCCCGACGAAAAACTGTTTTTT.

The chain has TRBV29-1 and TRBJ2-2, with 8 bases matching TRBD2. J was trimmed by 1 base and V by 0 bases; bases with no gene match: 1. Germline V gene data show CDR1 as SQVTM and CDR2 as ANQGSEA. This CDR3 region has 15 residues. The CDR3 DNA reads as TGCAGCGTTGAAGACGGGAGGGGGAACACCGGGGAGCTGTTTTTT. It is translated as CSVEDGRGNTGELFF.

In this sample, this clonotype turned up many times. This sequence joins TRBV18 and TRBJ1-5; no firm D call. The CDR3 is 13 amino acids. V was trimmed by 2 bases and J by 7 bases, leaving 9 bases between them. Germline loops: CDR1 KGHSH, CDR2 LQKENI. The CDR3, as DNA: TGTGCCAGCTCACCATTAGGGAGACAGCCCCAGCATTTT. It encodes CASSPLGRQPQHF.

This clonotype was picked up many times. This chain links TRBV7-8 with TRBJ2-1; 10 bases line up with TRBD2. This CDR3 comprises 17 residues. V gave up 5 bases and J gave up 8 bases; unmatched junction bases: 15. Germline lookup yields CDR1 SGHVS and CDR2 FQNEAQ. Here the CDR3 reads CASSPKKASGSFYEQFF. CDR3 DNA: TGTGCCAGCAGCCCCAAAAAGGCTAGCGGGAGCTTCTATGAGCAGTTCTTC.

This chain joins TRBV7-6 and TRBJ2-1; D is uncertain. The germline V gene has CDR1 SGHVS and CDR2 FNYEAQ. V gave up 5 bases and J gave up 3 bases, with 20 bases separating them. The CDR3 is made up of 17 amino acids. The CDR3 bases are TGTGCCAGCAGCCTATCCTCCGGACCCACGGTCTACAATGAGCAGTTCTTC. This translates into CASSLSSGPTVYNEQFF.

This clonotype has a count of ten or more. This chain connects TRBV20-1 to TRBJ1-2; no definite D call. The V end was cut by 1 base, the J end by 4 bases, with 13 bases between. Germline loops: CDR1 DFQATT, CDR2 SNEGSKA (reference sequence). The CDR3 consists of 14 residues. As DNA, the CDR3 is TGCAGTGCTAGAGGGGCCAGGATCCCCTATGGCTACACCTTC. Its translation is CSARGARIPYGYTF.

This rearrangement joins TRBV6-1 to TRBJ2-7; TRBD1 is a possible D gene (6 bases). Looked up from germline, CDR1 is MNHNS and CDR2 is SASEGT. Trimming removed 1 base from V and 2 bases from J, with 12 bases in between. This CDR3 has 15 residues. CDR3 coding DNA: TGTGCCAGCAGTGAAGGGGGGCTTAACCCCTACGAGCAGTACTTC. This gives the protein CASSEGGLNPYEQYF.

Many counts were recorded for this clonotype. The DNA for the CDR3 is TGTGCCAGCAGTTTAACTAGCGGGACCGAGCAGTACTTC. This gives the protein CASSLTSGTEQYF. The J gene is TRBJ2-7, the V gene TRBV12-3 or TRBV12-4; 10 bases are shared with TRBD2. The CDR3 is 13 residues long. J lost 6 bases, V lost 2 bases, and 1 base had no gene match.

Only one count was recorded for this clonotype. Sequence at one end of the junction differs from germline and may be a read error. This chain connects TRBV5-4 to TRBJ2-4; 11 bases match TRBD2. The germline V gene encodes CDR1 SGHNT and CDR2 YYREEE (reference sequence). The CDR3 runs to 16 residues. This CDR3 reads CASNLGGTSGKNIQYF. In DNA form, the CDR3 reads TGTGCCAGCAACTTGGGAGGGACTAGCGGTAAAAACATTCAGTACTTC.

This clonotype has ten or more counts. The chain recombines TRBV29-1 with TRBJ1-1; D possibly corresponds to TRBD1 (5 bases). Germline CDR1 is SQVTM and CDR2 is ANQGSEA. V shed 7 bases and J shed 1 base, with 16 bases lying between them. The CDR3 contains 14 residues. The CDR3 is CSGRLGVSNTEAFF. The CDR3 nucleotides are TGCAGCGGCAGACTAGGGGTATCGAACACTGAAGCTTTCTTT. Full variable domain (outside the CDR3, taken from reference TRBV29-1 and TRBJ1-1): SAVISQKPSRDICQRGTSLTIQCQVDSQVTMMFWYRQQPGQSLTLIATANQGSEATYESGFVIDKFPISRPNLTFSTLTVSNMSPEDSSIYLCSGRLGVSNTEAFFGQGTRLTVV.